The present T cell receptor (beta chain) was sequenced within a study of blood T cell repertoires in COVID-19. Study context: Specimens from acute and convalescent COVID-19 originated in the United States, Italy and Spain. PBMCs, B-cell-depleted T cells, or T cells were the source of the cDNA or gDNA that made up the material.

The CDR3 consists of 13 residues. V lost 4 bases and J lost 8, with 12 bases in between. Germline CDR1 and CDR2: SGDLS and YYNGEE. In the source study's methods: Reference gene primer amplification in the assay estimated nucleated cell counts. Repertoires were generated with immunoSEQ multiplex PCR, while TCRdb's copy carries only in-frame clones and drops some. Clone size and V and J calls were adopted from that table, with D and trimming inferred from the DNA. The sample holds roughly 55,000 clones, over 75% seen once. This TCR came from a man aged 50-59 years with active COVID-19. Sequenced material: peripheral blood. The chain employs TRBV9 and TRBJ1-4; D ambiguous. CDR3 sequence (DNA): TGTGCCAGCAGCCCACGAGGAGGAGAAAAACTGTTTTTT. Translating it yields CASSPRGGEKLFF.